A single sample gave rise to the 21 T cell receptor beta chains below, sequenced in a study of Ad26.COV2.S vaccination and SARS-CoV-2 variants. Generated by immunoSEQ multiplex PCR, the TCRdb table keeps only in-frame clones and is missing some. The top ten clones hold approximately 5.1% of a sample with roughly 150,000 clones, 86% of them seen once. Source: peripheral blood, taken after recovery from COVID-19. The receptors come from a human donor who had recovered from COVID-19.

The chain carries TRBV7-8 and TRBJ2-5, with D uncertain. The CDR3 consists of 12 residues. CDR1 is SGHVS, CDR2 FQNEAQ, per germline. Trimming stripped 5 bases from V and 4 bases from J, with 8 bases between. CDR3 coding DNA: TGTGCCAGCAGCCAACAACGAGAGACCCAGTACTTC. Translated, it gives CASSQQRETQYF.

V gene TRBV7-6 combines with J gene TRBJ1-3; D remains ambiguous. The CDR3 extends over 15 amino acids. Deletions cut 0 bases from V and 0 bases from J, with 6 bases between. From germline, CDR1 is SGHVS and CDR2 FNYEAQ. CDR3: CASSLASVSGNTIYF. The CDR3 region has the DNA TGTGCCAGCAGCTTAGCGTCCGTCTCTGGAAACACCATATATTTT.

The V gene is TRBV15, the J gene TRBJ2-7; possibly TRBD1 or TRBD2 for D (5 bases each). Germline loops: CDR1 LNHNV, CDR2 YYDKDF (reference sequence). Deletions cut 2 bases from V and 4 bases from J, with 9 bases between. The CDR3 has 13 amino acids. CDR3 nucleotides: TGTGCCACCAGCAGAAGAGGGGCATACGAGCAGTACTTC. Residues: CATSRRGAYEQYF.

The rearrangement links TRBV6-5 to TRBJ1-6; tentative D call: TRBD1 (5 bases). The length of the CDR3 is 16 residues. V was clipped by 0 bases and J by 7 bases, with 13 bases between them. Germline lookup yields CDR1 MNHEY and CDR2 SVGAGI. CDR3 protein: CASSYSRAGGNSPLHF. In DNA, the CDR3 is TGTGCCAGCAGTTACTCGAGGGCTGGGGGGAATTCACCCCTCCACTTT.

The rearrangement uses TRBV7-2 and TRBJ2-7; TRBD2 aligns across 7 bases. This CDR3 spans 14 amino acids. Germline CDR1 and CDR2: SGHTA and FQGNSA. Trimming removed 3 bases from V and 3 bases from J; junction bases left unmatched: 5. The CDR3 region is CASSLGGGFYEQYF. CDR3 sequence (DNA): TGTGCCAGCAGCTTGGGGGGGGGATTCTACGAGCAGTACTTC. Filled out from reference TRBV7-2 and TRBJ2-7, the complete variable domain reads GAGVSQSPSNKVTEKGKDVELRCDPISGHTALYWYRQSLGQGLEFLIYFQGNSAPDKSGLPSDRFSAERTGGSVSTLTIQRTQQEDSAVYLCASSLGGGFYEQYFGPGTRLTVT.

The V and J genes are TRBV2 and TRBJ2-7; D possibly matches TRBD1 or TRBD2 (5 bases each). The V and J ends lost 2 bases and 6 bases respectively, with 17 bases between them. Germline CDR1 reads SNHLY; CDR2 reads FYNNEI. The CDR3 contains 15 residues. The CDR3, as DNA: TGTGCCAGCAGTGAACTTAGGGGCGGGTCCCGCGAGCAGTACTTC. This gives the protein CASSELRGGSREQYF.

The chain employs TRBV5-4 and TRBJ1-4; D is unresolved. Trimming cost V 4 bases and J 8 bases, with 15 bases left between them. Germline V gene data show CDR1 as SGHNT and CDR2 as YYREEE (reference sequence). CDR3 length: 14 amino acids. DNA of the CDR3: TGTGCCAGCAGCCGCGACGGAATTAGGGAAAAACTGTTTTTT. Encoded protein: CASSRDGIREKLFF.

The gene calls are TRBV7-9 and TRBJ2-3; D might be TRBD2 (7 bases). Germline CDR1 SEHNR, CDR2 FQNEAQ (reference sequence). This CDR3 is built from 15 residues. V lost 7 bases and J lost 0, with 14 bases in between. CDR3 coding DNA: TGTGCCAGCACGGGGGGCCCTATTAGCACAGATACGCAGTATTTT. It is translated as CASTGGPISTDTQYF. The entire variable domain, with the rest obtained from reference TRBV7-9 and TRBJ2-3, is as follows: DTGVSQNPRHKITKRGQNVTFRCDPISEHNRLYWYRQTLGQGPEFLTYFQNEAQLEKSRLLSDRFSAERPKGSFSTLEIQRTEQGDSAMYLCASTGGPISTDTQYFGPGTRLTVL.

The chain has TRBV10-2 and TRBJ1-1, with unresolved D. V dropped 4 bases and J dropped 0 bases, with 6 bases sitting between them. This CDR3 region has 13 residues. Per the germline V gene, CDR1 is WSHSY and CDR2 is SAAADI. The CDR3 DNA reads TGCGCCAGCAGTGTCGGAATGAACACTGAAGCTTTCTTT. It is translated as CASSVGMNTEAFF.

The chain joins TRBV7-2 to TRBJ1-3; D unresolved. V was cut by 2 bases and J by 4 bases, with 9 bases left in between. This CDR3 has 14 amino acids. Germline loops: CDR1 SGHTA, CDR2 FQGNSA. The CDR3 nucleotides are TGTGCCAGCAGCTTACTGGGCACAGGAAACACCATATATTTT. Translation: CASSLLGTGNTIYF.

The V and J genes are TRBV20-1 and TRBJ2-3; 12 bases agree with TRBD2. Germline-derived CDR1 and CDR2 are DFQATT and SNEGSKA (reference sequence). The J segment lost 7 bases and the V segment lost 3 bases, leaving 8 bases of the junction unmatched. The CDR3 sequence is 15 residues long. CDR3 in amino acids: CSASPPSGGENTQYF. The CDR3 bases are TGCAGTGCTAGTCCCCCTAGCGGGGGGGAGAATACGCAGTATTTT.

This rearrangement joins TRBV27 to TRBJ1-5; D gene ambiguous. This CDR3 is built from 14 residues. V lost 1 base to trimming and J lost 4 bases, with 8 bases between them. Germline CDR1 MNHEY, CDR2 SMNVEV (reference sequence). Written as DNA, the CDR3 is TGTGCCAGCAGTTTATACGGGGTAAATCAGCCCCAGCATTTT. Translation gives CASSLYGVNQPQHF.

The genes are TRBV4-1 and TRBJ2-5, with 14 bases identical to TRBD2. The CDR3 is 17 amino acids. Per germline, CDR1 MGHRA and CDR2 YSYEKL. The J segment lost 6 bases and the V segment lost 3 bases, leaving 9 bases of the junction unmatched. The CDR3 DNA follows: TGCGCCAGCAGCCATCGACTAGCGGGGGGGCCCTCCAAGACCCAGTACTTC. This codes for CASSHRLAGGPSKTQYF.

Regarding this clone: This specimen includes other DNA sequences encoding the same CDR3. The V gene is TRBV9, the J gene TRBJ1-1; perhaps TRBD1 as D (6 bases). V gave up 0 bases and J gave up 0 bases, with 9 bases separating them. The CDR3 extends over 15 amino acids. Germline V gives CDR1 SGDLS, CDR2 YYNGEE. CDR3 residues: CASSVAGGLNTEAFF. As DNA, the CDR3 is TGTGCCAGCAGCGTAGCTGGGGGCCTGAACACTGAAGCTTTCTTT.

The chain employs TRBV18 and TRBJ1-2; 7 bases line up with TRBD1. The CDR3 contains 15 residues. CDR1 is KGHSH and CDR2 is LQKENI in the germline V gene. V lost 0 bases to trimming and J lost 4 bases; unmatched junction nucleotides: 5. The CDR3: CASSPPTGTGYGYTF. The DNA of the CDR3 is TGTGCCAGCTCACCACCGACAGGGACGGGCTATGGCTACACCTTC.

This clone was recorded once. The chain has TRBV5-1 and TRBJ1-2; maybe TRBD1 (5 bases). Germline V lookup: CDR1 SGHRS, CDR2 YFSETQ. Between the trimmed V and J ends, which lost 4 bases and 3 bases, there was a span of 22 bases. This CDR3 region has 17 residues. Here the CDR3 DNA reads TGCGCCAGCAGCACGACCCCAGGGCGGTATAGGGACTATGGCTACACCTTC. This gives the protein CASSTTPGRYRDYGYTF.

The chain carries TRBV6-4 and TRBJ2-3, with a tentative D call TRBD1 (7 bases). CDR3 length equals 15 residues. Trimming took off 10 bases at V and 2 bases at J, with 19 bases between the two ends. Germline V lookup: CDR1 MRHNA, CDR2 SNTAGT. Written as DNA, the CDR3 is TGTGCCACCTCACAGGGGCGCGGGGACACAGATACGCAGTATTTT. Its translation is CATSQGRGDTDTQYF.

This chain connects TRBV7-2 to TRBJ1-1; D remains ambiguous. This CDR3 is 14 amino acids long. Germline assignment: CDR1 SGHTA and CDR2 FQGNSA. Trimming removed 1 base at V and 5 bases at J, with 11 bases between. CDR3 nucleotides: TGTGCCAGCAGCTTAGGTTATAGTAGGACTGAAGCTTTCTTT. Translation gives CASSLGYSRTEAFF.

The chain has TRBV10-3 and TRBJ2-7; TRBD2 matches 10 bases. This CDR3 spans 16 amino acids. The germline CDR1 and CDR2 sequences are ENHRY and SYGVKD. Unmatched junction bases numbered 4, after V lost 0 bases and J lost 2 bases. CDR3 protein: CAISESVSGGTYEQYF. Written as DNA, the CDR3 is TGTGCCATCAGTGAGTCGGTTAGCGGGGGGACCTACGAGCAGTACTTC.

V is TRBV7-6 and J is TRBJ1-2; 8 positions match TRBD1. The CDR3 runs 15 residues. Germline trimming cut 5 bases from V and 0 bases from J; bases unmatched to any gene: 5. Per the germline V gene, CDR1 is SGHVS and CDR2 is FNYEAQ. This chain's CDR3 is CASSPGQGPNYGYTF. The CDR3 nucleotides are TGTGCCAGCAGCCCTGGACAGGGACCTAACTATGGCTACACCTTC. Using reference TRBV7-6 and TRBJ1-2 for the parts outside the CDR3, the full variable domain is GAGVSQSPRYKVTKRGQDVALRCDPISGHVSLYWYRQALGQGPEFLTYFNYEAQQDKSGLPNDRFSAERPEGSISTLTIQRTEQRDSAMYRCASSPGQGPNYGYTFGSGTRLTVV.

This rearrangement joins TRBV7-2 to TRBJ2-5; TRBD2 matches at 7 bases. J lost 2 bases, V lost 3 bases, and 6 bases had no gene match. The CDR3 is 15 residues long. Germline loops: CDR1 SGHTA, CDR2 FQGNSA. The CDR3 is CASSFRGGGQETQYF. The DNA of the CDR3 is TGTGCCAGCAGCTTTCGGGGCGGGGGACAAGAGACCCAGTACTTC.